This record concerns one T cell receptor beta chain sequence. This CDR3 spans 14 amino acids. Per germline, CDR1 LNHNV and CDR2 YYDKDF (reference sequence). V was trimmed by 0 bases and J by 1 base, leaving 7 bases between them. This table comes from immunoSEQ multiplex PCR, and its TCRdb copy is limited to in-frame clones, with some not included. Here the sample spans about 130,000 clones, about 86% being singletons. This sample is drawn from a study of blood T cell repertoires in COVID-19. The chain is built from TRBV15 and TRBJ2-7; TRBD1 is a possible D gene (6 bases). The origin of this receptor is a man aged 40-55 years with acute COVID-19. Input material: PBMCs or T cells enriched from blood (not recorded which). CDR3 nucleotides: TGTGCCACCAGCAGAGATAGGGGGTCCTACGAGCAGTACTTC. Residues: CATSRDRGSYEQYF.